This T cell receptor beta chain is drawn from a study of cytomegalovirus exposure and HLA in healthy donors. Overall study context: Earlier sequencing of 150 million to 200 million T cells yielded under 120 million unique TCR beta sequences.

Worth noting for this clone: Its target is unknown.

The PCR used 60 Vbeta and 13 Jbeta primers. Here immunoSEQ multiplex PCR was the method, and the copy in TCRdb shows in-frame clones only, minus some. The data show about 59,000 clones, 65% to 75% seen once. Study-wide results and caveats: In a later analysis, compared with equally common non-associated chains, HLA-associated beta chains were more expanded. The investigators catalogued about 170 TCR beta chains as cytomegalovirus-associated. In vitro work confirmed that a few CMV-associated chains recognize CMV antigens.

V lost 8 bases to trimming and J lost 4 bases, with 18 bases between them. Germline V gene lookup returns CDR1 MNHEY and CDR2 SVGAGI. This CDR3 is 15 amino acids long. This clonotype was obtained from a man aged 25-45 years in good health and CMV-seropositive. The chain links TRBV6-5 to TRBJ2-1; D possibly corresponds to TRBD1 (8 bases). Sequences were obtained from PBMCs. The CDR3 protein is CASGSTGGAYNEQFF. Written as DNA, the CDR3 is TGTGCCAGCGGATCAACAGGGGGGGCTTACAATGAGCAGTTCTTC.